These 15 T cell receptor beta chains share one sample of origin, sequenced in a study of technical replicates of blood from several donors. Generated by immunoSEQ multiplex PCR, the TCRdb table keeps only in-frame clones and is missing some. The repertoire holds more than 65,000 clones, around 90% seen once, with 0.41% in the top ten. The sequenced sample was T cells isolated from PBMCs. These receptors came from a human donor in good health.

The chain joins TRBV27 to TRBJ1-5; 12 bases are a match to TRBD1. In germline, CDR1 is MNHEY, CDR2 SMNVEV (reference sequence). The CDR3 spans 15 residues. Trimming cost V 6 bases and J 4 bases; bases outside gene matches: 4. The CDR3 coding sequence is TGTGCCAGCAGAAGGGACAGGGGGCCTAATCAGCCCCAGCATTTT. It specifies CASRRDRGPNQPQHF.

The genes are TRBV18 and TRBJ2-7; no firm D call. The germline V gene encodes CDR1 KGHSH and CDR2 LQKENI. This CDR3 contains 15 residues. Between the trimmed V and J ends, which lost 6 bases and 0 bases, there was a span of 15 bases. Written as DNA, the CDR3 is TGTGCCAGCTCTCCTATTGAACGGGTCTCCTACGAGCAGTACTTC. This translates into CASSPIERVSYEQYF. Looking up the rest from reference TRBV18 and TRBJ2-7 gives the full variable domain: NAGVMQNPRHLVRRRGQEARLRCSPMKGHSHVYWYRQLPEEGLKFMVYLQKENIIDESGMPKERFSAEFPKEGPSILRIQQVVRGDSAAYFCASSPIERVSYEQYFGPGTRLTVT.

The chain joins TRBV4-3 to TRBJ2-1, with D possibly TRBD2 on 6 matching bases. The CDR3 is 14 amino acids. CDR1 is LGHNA, CDR2 YSLEER, per germline. V lost 1 base and J lost 6, with 10 bases in between. CDR3 bases: TGCGCCAGCAGCCAAGGACTAGTTCGCAATGAGCAGTTCTTC. It codes for CASSQGLVRNEQFF.

In DNA form, the CDR3 reads TGTGCCTGGACCTCTAATGAAAAACTGTTTTTT. This encodes CAWTSNEKLFF. V gene TRBV30 combines with J gene TRBJ1-4; D not certain. CDR3 length: 11 residues. Germline V CDR1 and CDR2: GTSNPN, SVGIG (reference sequence). Deletions cut 4 bases from V and 3 bases from J, with 3 bases between.

This chain connects TRBV6-6 to TRBJ1-2; 7 nucleotides line up with TRBD1. This CDR3 spans 11 amino acids. The germline V gene has CDR1 MNHNY and CDR2 SVGAGI (reference sequence). V lost 7 bases to trimming and J lost 6 bases; unmatched junction nucleotides: 2. CDR3 DNA: TGTGCCAGCACGACAGGGAATGGCTACACCTTC. Residues: CASTTGNGYTF.

The J gene is TRBJ2-7, the V gene TRBV15; 8 positions match TRBD2. The CDR3 extends over 16 amino acids. Losses at the gene ends were 1 base for V and 4 bases for J; bases not matched to a gene: 9. The germline CDR1 and CDR2 sequences are LNHNV and YYDKDF (reference sequence). The CDR3 bases are TGTGCCACCAGCAGAGGGTGGGCGGGAGGAGGGTACGAGCAGTACTTC. This sequence encodes CATSRGWAGGGYEQYF. The entire variable domain, with the rest obtained from reference TRBV15 and TRBJ2-7, is as follows: DAMVIQNPRYQVTQFGKPVTLSCSQTLNHNVMYWYQQKSSQAPKLLFHYYDKDFNNEADTPDNFQSRRPNTSFCFLDIRSPGLGDTAMYLCATSRGWAGGGYEQYFGPGTRLTVT.

V gene TRBV7-9 combines with J gene TRBJ1-1; a possible D gene is TRBD1 (6 bases). This CDR3 is 14 amino acids long. V was clipped by 5 bases and J by 6 bases, with 16 bases between them. The germline gives CDR1 SEHNR, CDR2 FQNEAQ (reference sequence). The CDR3 nucleotides read TGTGCCAGCAGCGACCGACAGGAAATGGCTGAAGCTTTCTTT. It encodes CASSDRQEMAEAFF.

The chain is built from TRBV11-2 and TRBJ2-1, with 12 bases lining up with TRBD1. Per the germline V gene, CDR1 is SGHAT and CDR2 is FQNNGV. This CDR3 has 15 residues. J was trimmed by 9 bases and V by 6 bases; bases with no gene match: 9. CDR3 DNA sequence: TGTGCCAGCAGTACCGGGACAGGGGGCTTCTTTGAGCAGTTCTTC. It is translated as CASSTGTGGFFEQFF.

V usage is TRBV11-3 and J usage is TRBJ2-1; TRBD2 might be the D (6 bases). The V gene lost 5 bases and the J gene lost 15 bases, with 14 bases spanning the gap. Germline assignment: CDR1 SGHNT and CDR2 YENEEA. This CDR3 is 11 amino acids long. The CDR3 coding sequence is TGTGCCAGCAGCGCTGCCGGGACTCTGTTCTTC. Amino acids: CASSAAGTLFF.

V usage is TRBV9 and J usage is TRBJ2-1, with D perhaps TRBD2 (7 bases). Looked up from germline, CDR1 is SGDLS and CDR2 is YYNGEE. V was trimmed by 0 bases and J by 3 bases, leaving 13 bases between them. This CDR3 is built from 16 residues. CDR3 sequence (DNA): TGTGCCAGCAGCGTAGCAGTAGGGGGGGGCTACAATGAGCAGTTCTTC. This codes for CASSVAVGGGYNEQFF.

V is TRBV6-4 and J is TRBJ1-1; 10 nucleotides match TRBD1. The CDR3 is made up of 14 amino acids. Trimming cost V 7 bases and J 3 bases; bases outside gene matches: 5. Germline CDR1 and CDR2: MRHNA and SNTAGT. The CDR3 bases are TGTGCCAGCACTTTGACAGGGGGCTACACTGAAGCTTTCTTT. Protein product: CASTLTGGYTEAFF.

This chain's CDR3 is CASSLGGGRTEAFF. CDR3 DNA: TGTGCCAGCAGCTTGGGCGGGGGGCGCACTGAAGCTTTCTTT. The chain joins TRBV5-5 to TRBJ1-1; D perhaps matches TRBD1 (6 bases). This CDR3 is 14 amino acids long. Trimming cost V 0 bases and J 4 bases, with 10 bases left between them. Germline-derived CDR1 and CDR2 are SGHKS and YYEKEE (reference sequence).

The genes are TRBV19 and TRBJ1-1; D unclear. Deletions cut 3 bases from V and 3 bases from J, with 8 bases between. CDR1 is LNHDA, CDR2 SQIVND, per germline (reference sequence). The CDR3 is made up of 13 amino acids. In DNA, the CDR3 is TGTGCCAGTAGTATGGACTCGTACACTGAAGCTTTCTTT. Translated: CASSMDSYTEAFF.

The chain joins TRBV9 to TRBJ1-5; no clear D. The CDR3 sequence is 15 residues long. Germline CDR1 reads SGDLS; CDR2 reads YYNGEE. The ends were cut back, 2 bases at V and 4 bases at J, with 13 bases in the middle. This CDR3 is CASSVDGVRNQPQHF. CDR3 nucleotides: TGTGCCAGCAGCGTGGACGGGGTACGAAATCAGCCCCAGCATTTT.

The chain is built from TRBV10-3 and TRBJ1-4; 8 nucleotides match TRBD1. Losses at the gene ends were 0 bases for V and 8 bases for J; bases not matched to a gene: 8. Germline V gene data show CDR1 as ENHRY and CDR2 as SYGVKD. This CDR3 spans 16 amino acids. The CDR3 loop is CAISESPTGGEEKLFF. CDR3 coding DNA: TGTGCCATCAGTGAGTCCCCTACAGGGGGAGAAGAAAAACTGTTTTTT.